This T cell receptor (beta chain) comes out of a study of T cell responses to AZD1222 COVID-19 vaccine. Regarding the study as a whole: Donor demographics were predominantly white British with a female majority; clonal diversity may be underestimated. Spike was spanned by vaccine-associated CD4 TCRs, with dominance at 160-218 and 743-854. A reported finding is that nearly half of spike-specific TCRs target unmutated variant regions. Just a handful of people given AZD1222 tested seropositive at baseline.

Remarks on this clone: The antigen is unknown.

Assay used: immunoSEQ multiplex PCR; TCRdb lists only in-frame clones, some missing. The table includes roughly 110,000 clones, about 90% detected once. The germline V and J ends were trimmed by 6 bases and 3 bases, with 15 bases remaining between them. Germline V gives CDR1 MNHEY, CDR2 SMNVEV (reference sequence). The CDR3 runs 14 residues. Here the sequenced sample was peripheral blood, taken 28 days after the second AZD1222 dose. This TCR was recovered from an adult who received the AZD1222 COVID-19 vaccine. The chain combines TRBV27 with TRBJ2-7; the D call may be TRBD1 or TRBD2 (5 bases each). Here the CDR3 reads CASSPILGGYEQYF. CDR3 sequence (DNA): TGTGCCAGCAGCCCTATTCTTGGGGGCTACGAGCAGTACTTC.